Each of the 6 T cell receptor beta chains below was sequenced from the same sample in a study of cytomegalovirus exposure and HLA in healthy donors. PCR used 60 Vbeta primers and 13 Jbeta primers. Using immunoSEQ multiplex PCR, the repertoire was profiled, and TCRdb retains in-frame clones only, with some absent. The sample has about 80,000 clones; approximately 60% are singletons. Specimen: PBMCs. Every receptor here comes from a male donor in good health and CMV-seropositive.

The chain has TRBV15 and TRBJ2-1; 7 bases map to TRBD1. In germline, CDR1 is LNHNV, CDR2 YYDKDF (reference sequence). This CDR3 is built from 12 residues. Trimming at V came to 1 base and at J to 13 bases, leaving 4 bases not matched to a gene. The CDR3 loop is CATSRGRGIQFF. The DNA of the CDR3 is TGTGCCACCAGCAGAGGCAGGGGGATACAGTTCTTC.

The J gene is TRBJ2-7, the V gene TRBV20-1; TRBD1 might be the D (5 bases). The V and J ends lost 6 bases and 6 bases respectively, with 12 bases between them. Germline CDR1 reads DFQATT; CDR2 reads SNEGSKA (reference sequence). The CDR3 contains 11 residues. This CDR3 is CSALRTSEQYF. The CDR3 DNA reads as TGCAGTGCCCTCCGGACAAGCGAGCAGTACTTC.

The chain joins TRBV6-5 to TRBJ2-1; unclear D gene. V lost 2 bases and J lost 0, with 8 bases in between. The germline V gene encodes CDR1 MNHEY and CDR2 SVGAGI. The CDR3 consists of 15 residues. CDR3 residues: CASSYEESSYNEQFF. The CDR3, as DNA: TGTGCCAGCAGTTACGAGGAAAGCTCCTACAATGAGCAGTTCTTC.

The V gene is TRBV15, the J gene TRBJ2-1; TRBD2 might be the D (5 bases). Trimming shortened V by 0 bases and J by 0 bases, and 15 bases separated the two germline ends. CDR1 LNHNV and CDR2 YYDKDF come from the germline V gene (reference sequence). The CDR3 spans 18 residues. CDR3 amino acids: CATSRDRLAGASYNEQFF. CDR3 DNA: TGTGCCACCAGCAGAGATCGGCTAGCTGGTGCCTCCTACAATGAGCAGTTCTTC.

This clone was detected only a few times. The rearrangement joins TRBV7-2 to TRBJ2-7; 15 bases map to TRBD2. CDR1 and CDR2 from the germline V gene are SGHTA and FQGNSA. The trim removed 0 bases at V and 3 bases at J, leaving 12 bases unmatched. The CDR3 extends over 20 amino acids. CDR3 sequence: CASSLAHSLGLAGGYYEQYF. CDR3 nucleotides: TGTGCCAGCAGCTTAGCGCATAGTCTGGGACTAGCGGGGGGCTACTACGAGCAGTACTTC.

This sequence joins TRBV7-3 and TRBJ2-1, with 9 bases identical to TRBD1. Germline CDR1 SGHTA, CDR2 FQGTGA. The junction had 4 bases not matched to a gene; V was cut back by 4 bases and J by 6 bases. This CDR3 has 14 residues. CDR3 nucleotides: TGTGCCAGCAGCTCGGGACAGGGAAGCAATGAGCAGTTCTTC. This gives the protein CASSSGQGSNEQFF.